Below are 28 T cell receptor beta chains sequenced from a single sample in a study of neoadjuvant nivolumab and ipilimumab in lung cancer. Here immunoSEQ multiplex PCR was the method, and the copy in TCRdb shows in-frame clones only, minus some. The data contain about 25,000 clones, approximately 78% of them singletons. Source: tumor tissue, taken after neoadjuvant nivolumab, alone or with ipilimumab, at or shortly before surgery. The origin of the receptors is an adult with non-small cell lung cancer.

Concerning this clone itself: At one end, the junction sequence differs from germline, possibly due to a read error. V and J are TRBV15 and TRBJ2-1, with 9 positions matching TRBD2. Germline V gives CDR1 LNHNV, CDR2 YYDKDF (reference sequence). The CDR3 is made up of 16 amino acids. CDR3 loop: CATSRSGGRAYDEQFF. DNA of the CDR3: TGTGCCACCAGCAGAAGCGGCGGGAGGGCCTACGATGAGCAGTTCTTC.

The V gene is TRBV5-1, the J gene TRBJ1-1; a weak D match, TRBD1 (6 bases). Trimming took off 1 base at V and 2 bases at J, with 9 bases between the two ends. The length of the CDR3 is 14 residues. Germline CDR1 SGHRS, CDR2 YFSETQ. In nucleotides, the CDR3 is TGCGCCAGCAGCTTGAGCAGGGGAAACACTGAAGCTTTCTTT. This gives the protein CASSLSRGNTEAFF.

The CDR3 region is CASSRETGSLRVQYF. CDR3 nucleotide sequence: TGCGCCAGCAGCCGGGAGACGGGATCACTACGAGTGCAGTACTTC. V usage is TRBV5-1 and J usage is TRBJ2-7, with D possibly TRBD2 on 6 matching bases. The V end was cut by 4 bases, the J end by 9 bases, with 23 bases between. CDR1 is SGHRS and CDR2 is YFSETQ in the germline V gene. The CDR3 length is 15 residues.

The gene calls are TRBV5-1 and TRBJ2-3; 7 bases are a match to TRBD1. The CDR3 is made up of 14 amino acids. Germline V gene lookup returns CDR1 SGHRS and CDR2 YFSETQ. V shed 3 bases, J shed 2 bases, and the junction held 3 bases outside the gene matches. The CDR3 here is CASSWQGDTDTQYF. The CDR3 DNA is TGCGCCAGCAGCTGGCAGGGGGACACAGATACGCAGTATTTT.

The chain uses TRBV29-1 and TRBJ2-2; D might be TRBD1 (5 bases). The V end lost 2 bases, the J end lost 7 bases, and 11 bases lay between the germline ends. Germline V CDR1 and CDR2: SQVTM, ANQGSEA. The CDR3 has 13 residues. In nucleotides, the CDR3 is TGCAGCGTTGAAAAAGGGGTGGTCGGGGAGCTGTTTTTT. Translated: CSVEKGVVGELFF.

The rearrangement links TRBV25-1 to TRBJ1-2; D is unresolved. The V gene's germline CDR1 is MGHDK and CDR2 SYGVNS. The CDR3 totals 12 residues. V dropped 5 bases and J dropped 0 bases, with 4 bases sitting between them. CDR3 nucleotide sequence: TGTGCCAGCAGTACCCCTAACTATGGCTACACCTTC. This codes for CASSTPNYGYTF.

V usage is TRBV4-2 and J usage is TRBJ2-1, with 7 bases matching TRBD2. Germline CDR1 and CDR2: LGHNA and YNFKEQ. J lost 3 bases, V lost 1 base, and 6 bases had no gene match. The CDR3 loop spans 16 amino acids. The CDR3 protein is CASSQGSGRVYNEQFF. DNA for the CDR3: TGTGCCAGCAGCCAAGGGAGTGGGAGGGTCTACAATGAGCAGTTCTTC.

The V gene is TRBV5-4, the J gene TRBJ2-5, with 13 bases identical to TRBD2. There are 16 residues in the CDR3. With 4 bases clipped from V and 4 bases from J, the junction kept 7 bases outside the gene matches. Per the germline V gene, CDR1 is SGHNT and CDR2 is YYREEE (reference sequence). CDR3 DNA: TGTGCCAGCAGCCCCGGACTAGCGGGAGAAGGAGAGACCCAGTACTTC. Its protein is CASSPGLAGEGETQYF.

This chain uses TRBV9 with TRBJ2-3; TRBD2 matches 13 bases. J lost 7 bases, V lost 0 bases, and 11 bases had no gene match. CDR1 and CDR2 (germline): SGDLS, YYNGEE. There are 18 residues in the CDR3. The CDR3 reads CASSVARPRTSGRNTQYF. Written as DNA, the CDR3 is TGTGCCAGCAGCGTAGCCAGGCCGAGGACTAGCGGGAGAAATACGCAGTATTTT.

This clone was recorded only once. This chain joins TRBV5-4 and TRBJ1-2; D call uncertain. The V and J ends lost 0 bases and 4 bases respectively, with 10 bases between them. Germline V gene data show CDR1 as SGHNT and CDR2 as YYREEE (reference sequence). The CDR3 length is 14 residues. The CDR3 DNA is TGTGCCAGCAGCTTGGGCGGAACAAGCTATGGCTACACCTTC. This gives the protein CASSLGGTSYGYTF. The full variable domain, rest sourced from reference TRBV5-4 and TRBJ1-2, is ETGVTQSPTHLIKTRGQQVTLRCSSQSGHNTVSWYQQALGQGPQFIFQYYREEENGRGNFPPRFSGLQFPNYSSELNVNALELDDSALYLCASSLGGTSYGYTFGSGTRLTVV.

The rearrangement links TRBV7-8 to TRBJ2-2, with a tentative D call TRBD2 (7 bases). The CDR3 totals 16 residues. Trimming took 4 bases from V and 1 from J, leaving 13 bases between them. From germline, CDR1 is SGHVS and CDR2 FQNEAQ. The CDR3, as DNA: TGTGCCAGCAGCTCCATAGGGGGGGGGAACACCGGGGAGCTGTTTTTT. Residues: CASSSIGGGNTGELFF.

V gene TRBV19 combines with J gene TRBJ1-1; no firm D call. Trimming cost V 0 bases and J 0 bases, with 11 bases left between them. This CDR3 comprises 16 residues. The V gene's germline CDR1 is LNHDA and CDR2 SQIVND (reference sequence). The CDR3 reads CASSIDLAGMNTEAFF. DNA of the CDR3: TGTGCCAGTAGTATAGATTTGGCGGGGATGAACACTGAAGCTTTCTTT.

The chain employs TRBV4-1 and TRBJ2-1; tentatively, D is TRBD1 or TRBD2 (5 bases each). V was cut by 0 bases and J by 8 bases, with 8 bases left in between. This CDR3 has 13 residues. Germline-derived CDR1 and CDR2 are MGHRA and YSYEKL. The CDR3 protein is CASSQDRGDEQFF. DNA of the CDR3: TGCGCCAGCAGCCAAGATAGGGGAGATGAGCAGTTCTTC.

V gene TRBV18 combines with J gene TRBJ2-7, with D perhaps matching TRBD1 (5 bases). V was clipped by 1 base and J by 5 bases, with 9 bases between them. Germline-derived CDR1 and CDR2 are KGHSH and LQKENI. The CDR3 sequence is 13 residues long. CDR3 coding DNA: TGTGCCAGCTCACCACTTGGCAGGGACGAGCAGTACTTC. The encoded protein is CASSPLGRDEQYF.

The V and J genes are TRBV4-1 and TRBJ2-6; 7 bases map to TRBD1. The CDR3 runs 15 residues. J lost 1 base, V lost 3 bases, and 0 bases had no gene match. Germline V gene data show CDR1 as MGHRA and CDR2 as YSYEKL. For the CDR3, the DNA is TGCGCCAGCAGCCAGGACAGGTCTGGGGCCAACGTCCTGACTTTC. Amino acid sequence: CASSQDRSGANVLTF.

This chain links TRBV7-3 with TRBJ2-3; the match to TRBD2 covers 9 bases. Germline V gene data show CDR1 as SGHTA and CDR2 as FQGTGA. The CDR3 consists of 15 residues. Trimming took 1 base from V and 3 from J; bases not matched to a gene: 2. This CDR3 is CASSLSSGRTDTQYF. In DNA form, the CDR3 reads TGTGCCAGCAGCTTAAGTAGCGGGAGAACAGATACGCAGTATTTT.

In this sample, this clone turned up a few times. V gene TRBV2 combines with J gene TRBJ1-1, with 8 bases matching TRBD1. CDR1 SNHLY and CDR2 FYNNEI come from the germline V gene. The CDR3 sequence is 13 residues long. V lost 6 bases and J lost 8; bases outside the gene matches: 8. CDR3 nucleotides: TGTGCCAGCAGGTGGACAGGGAATCCCGAAGCTTTCTTT. It encodes CASRWTGNPEAFF.

The chain links TRBV5-1 to TRBJ2-7; 7 bases align to TRBD1. The trim removed 6 bases at V and 1 base at J, leaving 10 bases unmatched. The V gene's germline CDR1 is SGHRS and CDR2 YFSETQ. The CDR3 sequence is 15 residues long. The CDR3 loop is CASNESGGPSYEQYF. The CDR3 DNA is TGCGCCAGCAATGAATCAGGGGGACCTTCCTACGAGCAGTACTTC.

The V and J genes are TRBV6-1 and TRBJ1-4, with 8 bases matching TRBD1. Per the germline V gene, CDR1 is MNHNS and CDR2 is SASEGT. The trim removed 7 bases at V and 7 bases at J, leaving 8 bases unmatched. The CDR3 runs 14 residues. The CDR3 region has the DNA TGTGCCAGCATGAGGGGACAGGAAGGTGAAAAACTGTTTTTT. This sequence encodes CASMRGQEGEKLFF.

The rearrangement links TRBV14 to TRBJ2-7, with 10 bases that match TRBD1. The CDR3 spans 17 residues. CDR1 is SGHDN, CDR2 FVKESK, per germline. V dropped 4 bases and J dropped 4; count of bases not matched to a gene: 13. CDR3 amino acids: CASSRDRGYPGKYEQYF. CDR3 nucleotides: TGTGCCAGCAGCCGGGACAGGGGATATCCAGGAAAGTACGAGCAGTACTTC.

The chain recombines TRBV7-9 with TRBJ2-3; no clear D. V shed 5 bases and J shed 0 bases, with 9 bases lying between them. The CDR3 has 14 residues. Germline values: CDR1 SEHNR, CDR2 FQNEAQ (reference sequence). This CDR3 reads CASSPGSSTDTQYF. The DNA of the CDR3 is TGTGCCAGCAGCCCAGGTTCTAGCACAGATACGCAGTATTTT.

This clone has just one count. The CDR3 DNA reads as TGTGCCTGGAGGGTGGGGATGAACACTGAAGCTTTCTTT. Protein sequence: CAWRVGMNTEAFF. This rearrangement joins TRBV30 to TRBJ1-1, with no clear D. With 3 bases removed from V and 0 bases from J, the gap between germline ends came to 8 bases. Per the germline V gene, CDR1 is GTSNPN and CDR2 is SVGIG (reference sequence). The CDR3 totals 13 residues.

CDR3 sequence: CASSLISTGPGGGYTF. The CDR3 nucleotides read TGCGCCAGCAGCTTAATCTCGACAGGGCCGGGAGGTGGCTACACCTTC. The rearrangement uses TRBV5-1 and TRBJ1-2; 7 bases are shared with TRBD1. The CDR3 loop spans 16 amino acids. CDR1 and CDR2 (germline): SGHRS, YFSETQ. J lost 7 bases, V lost 2 bases, and 14 bases had no gene match.

This sequence joins TRBV6-5 and TRBJ2-7; D is undetermined. The CDR3 totals 13 residues. V lost 2 bases to trimming and J lost 6 bases, with 11 bases between them. In germline, CDR1 is MNHEY, CDR2 SVGAGI. In DNA, the CDR3 is TGTGCCAGCAGTTACAAGGGTATGGGCGAGCAGTACTTC. It translates to CASSYKGMGEQYF.

This clone was recorded only once. This sequence joins TRBV7-2 and TRBJ2-5, with 14 bases lining up with TRBD2. The CDR3 is 18 residues long. CDR1 SGHTA and CDR2 FQGNSA come from the germline V gene. Trimming removed 2 bases from V and 1 base from J; junction bases left unmatched: 6. CDR3 in amino acids: CASSLTGTSGSGQETQYF. Written as DNA, the CDR3 is TGTGCCAGCAGCTTAACCGGGACTAGCGGGAGTGGCCAAGAGACCCAGTACTTC.

This clone came up a few times. The chain is built from TRBV7-6 and TRBJ2-1; perhaps TRBD2 as D (5 bases). V lost 5 bases and J 4 bases, leaving 15 bases between the germline ends. CDR1 SGHVS and CDR2 FNYEAQ come from the germline V gene. This CDR3 has 15 amino acids. This CDR3 reads CASSQRAGGYNEQFF. The DNA for the CDR3 is TGTGCCAGCAGCCAAAGGGCGGGCGGATACAATGAGCAGTTCTTC.

The table lists this clone with a count of one. The chain has TRBV5-1 and TRBJ2-2; 9 bases are a match to TRBD1. This CDR3 contains 15 residues. Germline V gene data show CDR1 as SGHRS and CDR2 as YFSETQ. The V segment lost 2 bases and the J segment 3 bases; nucleotides outside the gene matches: 2. This CDR3 reads CASSFRTGDTGELFF. Written as DNA, the CDR3 is TGCGCCAGCAGCTTCCGGACAGGGGACACCGGGGAGCTGTTTTTT.

The chain links TRBV7-6 to TRBJ2-3, with D tentatively TRBD1 (6 bases). Germline V lookup: CDR1 SGHVS, CDR2 FNYEAQ. Trimming pared 0 bases from V and 3 bases from J, leaving 10 bases between. The CDR3 covers 15 residues. In DNA, the CDR3 is TGTGCCAGCAGCTTAGCTGGCAGGGGAACAGATACGCAGTATTTT. Translating it yields CASSLAGRGTDTQYF.